These T cell receptor beta chains were read from a single sample in a study of response to subunit inactivated influenza vaccine. TCRdb processed the RT-PCR reads anew with MiXCR; each CDR3 protein has one entry. The sample has around 520,000 distinct CDR3 sequences, roughly 23% seen once. The specimen comprised CD4+ T cells sorted from PBMCs, sampled more than 4 days after vaccination. These receptors originate from a man between 50 and 59 years old who received an inactivated influenza vaccine. The CDR3 runs from the conserved cysteine through the conserved F or W. The order of the fields is clone size, V gene, CDR3 length, J gene, D gene, CDR3 protein, CDR3 DNA. D genes are given only for firm matches. The size entry is marked missing in some rows and otherwise reads once, few, many or a size class.

clone size: -
V gene: TRBV7-9
CDR3 length: 12
J gene: TRBJ2-7
D gene: -
CDR3 protein: CASSSRLYEQYF
CDR3 DNA: TGTGCCAGCAGCTCCCGTTTATACGAGCAGTACTTC

clone size: -
V gene: TRBV5-1
CDR3 length: 13
J gene: TRBJ1-4
D gene: -
CDR3 protein: CASSLRPNEKLFF
CDR3 DNA: TGCGCCAGCAGCTTGCGTCCTAATGAAAAACTGTTTTTT

clone size: few
V gene: TRBV28
CDR3 length: 17
J gene: TRBJ2-1
D gene: -
CDR3 protein: CASSRKGVLFSYNEQFF
CDR3 DNA: TGTGCCAGCAGCCGGAAAGGGGTTCTATTTTCCTACAATGAGCAGTTCTTC

clone size: -
V gene: TRBV29-1
CDR3 length: 13
J gene: TRBJ1-3
D gene: -
CDR3 protein: CSVENLSGNTIYF
CDR3 DNA: TGCAGCGTAGAAAACCTCTCTGGAAACACCATATATTTT

clone size: -
V gene: TRBV3-1
CDR3 length: 14
J gene: TRBJ2-5
D gene: -
CDR3 protein: CASSQTQSQETQYF
CDR3 DNA: TGTGCCAGCAGCCAAACACAGAGCCAAGAGACCCAGTACTTC

clone size: few
V gene: TRBV6-2/TRBV6-3
CDR3 length: 19
J gene: TRBJ2-3
D gene: TRBD2
CDR3 protein: CASSSHAPGLAEGTDTQYF
CDR3 DNA: TGTGCCAGCAGTTCGCATGCTCCGGGACTAGCGGAAGGGACAGATACGCAGTATTTT

clone size: -
V gene: TRBV7-6
CDR3 length: 15
J gene: TRBJ2-5
D gene: TRBD2
CDR3 protein: CASSSDGRTRGTQYF
CDR3 DNA: TGTGCCAGCAGCTCGGACGGCCGGACTAGAGGGACCCAGTACTTC

clone size: -
V gene: TRBV4-2
CDR3 length: 15
J gene: TRBJ2-2
D gene: -
CDR3 protein: CASSATTRNTGELFF
CDR3 DNA: TGTGCCAGCAGCGCGACTACTCGGAACACCGGGGAGCTGTTTTTT

clone size: few
V gene: TRBV12-3/TRBV12-4
CDR3 length: 13
J gene: TRBJ1-1
D gene: -
CDR3 protein: CASSRGRGSEAFF
CDR3 DNA: TGTGCCAGCAGCCGTGGAAGGGGGTCTGAAGCTTTCTTT

clone size: -
V gene: TRBV12-3/TRBV12-4
CDR3 length: 15
J gene: TRBJ2-1
D gene: TRBD1
CDR3 protein: CAIRAPGTGYNEQFF
CDR3 DNA: TGTGCTATTCGAGCCCCCGGGACAGGGTACAATGAGCAGTTCTTC

clone size: -
V gene: TRBV20-1
CDR3 length: 15
J gene: TRBJ1-5
D gene: -
CDR3 protein: CSARNPGEGNQPQHF
CDR3 DNA: TGCAGTGCTAGAAACCCAGGGGAGGGCAATCAGCCCCAGCATTTT

clone size: -
V gene: TRBV12-3/TRBV12-4
CDR3 length: 15
J gene: TRBJ2-2
D gene: -
CDR3 protein: CASTLNRVNTGELFF
CDR3 DNA: TGTGCCAGCACCCTCAACAGGGTGAACACCGGGGAGCTGTTTTTT

clone size: few
V gene: TRBV3-1
CDR3 length: 15
J gene: TRBJ2-7
D gene: -
CDR3 protein: CASSQVRDGPYEQYF
CDR3 DNA: TGTGCCAGCAGCCAAGTCAGGGACGGACCCTACGAGCAGTACTTC

clone size: -
V gene: TRBV7-2
CDR3 length: 15
J gene: TRBJ2-7
D gene: TRBD1
CDR3 protein: CASSLDGTGAYEQYF
CDR3 DNA: TGTGCCAGCAGCTTAGATGGGACAGGGGCCTACGAGCAGTACTTC

clone size: -
V gene: TRBV9
CDR3 length: 15
J gene: TRBJ2-5
D gene: TRBD1
CDR3 protein: CASSVGTGQKETQYF
CDR3 DNA: TGTGCCAGCAGCGTGGGGACAGGGCAGAAAGAGACCCAGTACTTC

clone size: -
V gene: TRBV20-1
CDR3 length: 11
J gene: TRBJ2-1
D gene: -
CDR3 protein: CSARLGVEQFF
CDR3 DNA: TGCAGTGCTAGACTCGGGGTTGAGCAGTTCTTC

clone size: few
V gene: TRBV11-2
CDR3 length: 16
J gene: TRBJ2-3
D gene: -
CDR3 protein: CASSPWRGPSTDTQYF
CDR3 DNA: TGTGCCAGCAGCCCCTGGAGGGGTCCTAGCACAGATACGCAGTATTTT

clone size: few
V gene: TRBV5-1
CDR3 length: 17
J gene: TRBJ1-1
D gene: -
CDR3 protein: CASSLVLSRVGVTEAFF
CDR3 DNA: TGCGCCAGCAGCTTGGTTTTGAGTAGGGTCGGGGTCACTGAAGCTTTCTTT

clone size: few
V gene: TRBV6-2/TRBV6-3
CDR3 length: 17
J gene: TRBJ2-2
D gene: -
CDR3 protein: CASSDVYTYANTGELFF
CDR3 DNA: TGTGCCAGCAGCGACGTGTACACCTACGCGAACACCGGGGAGCTGTTTTTT

clone size: few
V gene: TRBV12-3/TRBV12-4
CDR3 length: 15
J gene: TRBJ2-1
D gene: TRBD2
CDR3 protein: CASSRPGTSVHEQFF
CDR3 DNA: TGTGCCAGCAGTAGACCCGGGACTAGCGTCCATGAGCAGTTCTTC

clone size: -
V gene: TRBV4-3
CDR3 length: 15
J gene: TRBJ2-3
D gene: -
CDR3 protein: CASSQEHTSTDTQYF
CDR3 DNA: TGCGCCAGCAGCCAAGAACATACTAGCACAGATACGCAGTATTTT

clone size: -
V gene: TRBV25-1
CDR3 length: 15
J gene: TRBJ2-5
D gene: TRBD1
CDR3 protein: CASSEPGQPKETQYF
CDR3 DNA: TGTGCCAGCAGTGAACCGGGACAGCCCAAGGAGACCCAGTACTTC

clone size: -
V gene: TRBV5-6
CDR3 length: 15
J gene: TRBJ2-3
D gene: -
CDR3 protein: CASSRGGLEADTQYF
CDR3 DNA: TGTGCCAGCAGCCGCGGCGGGCTGGAGGCAGATACGCAGTATTTT

clone size: -
V gene: TRBV5-1
CDR3 length: 15
J gene: TRBJ2-3
D gene: -
CDR3 protein: CASSLKRRTTDTQYF
CDR3 DNA: TGCGCCAGCAGCTTGAAGCGGAGGACCACAGATACGCAGTATTTT

clone size: few
V gene: TRBV6-1
CDR3 length: 14
J gene: TRBJ2-5
D gene: -
CDR3 protein: CASSPQGFQETQYF
CDR3 DNA: TGTGCCAGCAGTCCTCAGGGTTTCCAAGAGACCCAGTACTTC

clone size: -
V gene: TRBV9
CDR3 length: 16
J gene: TRBJ2-1
D gene: -
CDR3 protein: CASSVDGRSSYNEQFF
CDR3 DNA: TGTGCCAGCAGCGTAGATGGCCGGAGCTCCTACAATGAGCAGTTCTTC

clone size: -
V gene: TRBV9
CDR3 length: 15
J gene: TRBJ1-4
D gene: -
CDR3 protein: CASSVLQGDNEKLFF
CDR3 DNA: TGTGCCAGCAGCGTGTTACAGGGAGATAATGAAAAACTGTTTTTT

clone size: -
V gene: TRBV4-3
CDR3 length: 18
J gene: TRBJ1-6
D gene: -
CDR3 protein: CASSQDVQESSYNSPLHF
CDR3 DNA: TGCGCCAGCAGCCAAGATGTACAGGAGAGCTCCTATAATTCACCCCTCCACTTT

clone size: -
V gene: TRBV5-1
CDR3 length: 15
J gene: TRBJ2-3
D gene: TRBD1
CDR3 protein: CASSPNRGRTDTQYF
CDR3 DNA: TGCGCCAGCAGCCCGAACAGGGGGCGCACAGATACGCAGTATTTT